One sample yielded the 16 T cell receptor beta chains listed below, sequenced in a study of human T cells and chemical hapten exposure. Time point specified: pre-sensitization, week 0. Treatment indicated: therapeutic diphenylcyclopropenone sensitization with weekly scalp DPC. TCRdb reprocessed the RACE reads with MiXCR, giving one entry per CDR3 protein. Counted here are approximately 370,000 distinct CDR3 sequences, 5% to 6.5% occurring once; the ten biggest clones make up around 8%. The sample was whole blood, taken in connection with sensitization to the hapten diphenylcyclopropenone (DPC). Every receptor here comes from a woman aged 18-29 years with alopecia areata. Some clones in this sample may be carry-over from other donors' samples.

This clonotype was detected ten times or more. The CDR3 coding sequence is TGCGCCAGCAGCCAAGACAGGAAAGAGACCCAGTACTTC. It codes for CASSQDRKETQYF. The V and J genes are TRBV4-3 and TRBJ2-5; D not certain. V was shortened by 0 bases and J by 3 bases, with 5 bases between the two germline ends. Germline loops: CDR1 LGHNA, CDR2 YSLEER. CDR3 size: 13 residues.

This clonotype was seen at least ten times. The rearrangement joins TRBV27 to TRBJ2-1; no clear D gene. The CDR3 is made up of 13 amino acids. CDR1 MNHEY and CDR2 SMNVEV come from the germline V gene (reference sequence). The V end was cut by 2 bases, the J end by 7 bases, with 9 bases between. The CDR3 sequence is CASSLNFANEQFF. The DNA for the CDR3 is TGTGCCAGCAGTTTAAACTTCGCGAATGAGCAGTTCTTC.

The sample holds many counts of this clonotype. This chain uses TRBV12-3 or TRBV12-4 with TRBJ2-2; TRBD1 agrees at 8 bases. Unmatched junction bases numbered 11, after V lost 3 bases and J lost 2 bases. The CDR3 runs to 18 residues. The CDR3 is CASSFSRTTGANTGELFF. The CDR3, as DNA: TGTGCCAGCAGTTTCTCCCGTACGACAGGGGCCAACACCGGGGAGCTGTTTTTT.

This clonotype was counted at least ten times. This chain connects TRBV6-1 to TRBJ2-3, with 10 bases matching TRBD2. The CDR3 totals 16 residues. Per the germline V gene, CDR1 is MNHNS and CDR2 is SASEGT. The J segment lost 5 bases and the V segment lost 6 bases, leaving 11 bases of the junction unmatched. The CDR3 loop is CASRSPSGGAGDTQYF. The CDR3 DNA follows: TGTGCCAGCAGGTCCCCAAGCGGGGGGGCCGGAGATACGCAGTATTTT.

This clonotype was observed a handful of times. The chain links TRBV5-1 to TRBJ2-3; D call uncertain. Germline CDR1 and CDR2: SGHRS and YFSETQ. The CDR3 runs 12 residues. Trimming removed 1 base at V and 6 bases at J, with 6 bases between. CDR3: CASSLNSDTQYF. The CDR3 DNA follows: TGCGCCAGCAGCTTGAATTCGGATACGCAGTATTTT.

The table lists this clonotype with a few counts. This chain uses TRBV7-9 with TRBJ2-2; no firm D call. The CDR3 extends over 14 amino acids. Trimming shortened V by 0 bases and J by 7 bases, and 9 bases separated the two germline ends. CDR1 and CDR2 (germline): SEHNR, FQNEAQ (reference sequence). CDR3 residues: CASSLASRIGELFF. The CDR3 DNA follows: TGTGCCAGCAGCTTAGCATCGAGGATCGGGGAGCTGTTTTTT.

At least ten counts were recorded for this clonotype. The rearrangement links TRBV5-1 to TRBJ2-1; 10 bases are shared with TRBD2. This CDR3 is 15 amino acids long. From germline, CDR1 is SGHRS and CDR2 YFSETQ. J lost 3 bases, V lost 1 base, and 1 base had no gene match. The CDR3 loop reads CASSLRLAGYNEQFF. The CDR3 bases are TGCGCCAGCAGCTTGAGACTAGCGGGCTACAATGAGCAGTTCTTC.

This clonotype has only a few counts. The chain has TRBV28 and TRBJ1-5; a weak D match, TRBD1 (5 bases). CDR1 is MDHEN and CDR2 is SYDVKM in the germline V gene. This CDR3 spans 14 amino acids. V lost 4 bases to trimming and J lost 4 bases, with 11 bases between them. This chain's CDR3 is CASSSGPKNQPQHF. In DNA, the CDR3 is TGTGCCAGCAGTTCGGGACCGAAAAATCAGCCCCAGCATTTT.

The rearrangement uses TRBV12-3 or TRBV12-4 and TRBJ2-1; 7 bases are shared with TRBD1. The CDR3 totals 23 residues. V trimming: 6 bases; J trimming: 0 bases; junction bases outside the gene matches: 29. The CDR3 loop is CASSDLNRGLKLGLLSSYNEQFF. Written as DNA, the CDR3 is TGTGCCAGCAGCGACTTAAACAGGGGTCTAAAATTGGGGCTTTTAAGCTCCTACAATGAGCAGTTCTTC.

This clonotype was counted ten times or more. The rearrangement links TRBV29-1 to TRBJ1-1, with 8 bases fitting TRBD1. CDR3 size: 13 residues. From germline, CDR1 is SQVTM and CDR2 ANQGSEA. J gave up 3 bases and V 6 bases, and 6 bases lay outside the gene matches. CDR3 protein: CSVTGEVDTEAFF. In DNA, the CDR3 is TGCAGCGTGACAGGGGAAGTCGACACTGAAGCTTTCTTT.

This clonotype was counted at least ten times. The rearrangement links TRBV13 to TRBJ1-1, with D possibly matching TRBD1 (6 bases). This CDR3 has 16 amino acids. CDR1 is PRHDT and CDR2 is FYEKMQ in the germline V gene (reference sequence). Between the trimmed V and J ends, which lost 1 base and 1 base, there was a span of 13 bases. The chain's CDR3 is CASSLERQAANTEAFF. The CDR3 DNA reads TGTGCCAGCAGCTTAGAGCGACAGGCGGCGAACACTGAAGCTTTCTTT.

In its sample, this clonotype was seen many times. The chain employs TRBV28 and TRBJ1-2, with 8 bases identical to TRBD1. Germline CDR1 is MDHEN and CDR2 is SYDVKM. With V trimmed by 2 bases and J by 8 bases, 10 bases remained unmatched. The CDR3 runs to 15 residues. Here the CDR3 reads CASSLALGQGQGYTF. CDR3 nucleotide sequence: TGTGCCAGCAGTTTAGCCCTCGGACAGGGTCAGGGCTACACCTTC.

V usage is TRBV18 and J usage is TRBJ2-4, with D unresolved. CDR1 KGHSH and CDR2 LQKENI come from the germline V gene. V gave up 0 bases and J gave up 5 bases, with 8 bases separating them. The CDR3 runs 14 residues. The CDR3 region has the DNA TGTGCCAGCTCACCACCTTCCGTGGAAAACATTCAGTACTTC. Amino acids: CASSPPSVENIQYF.

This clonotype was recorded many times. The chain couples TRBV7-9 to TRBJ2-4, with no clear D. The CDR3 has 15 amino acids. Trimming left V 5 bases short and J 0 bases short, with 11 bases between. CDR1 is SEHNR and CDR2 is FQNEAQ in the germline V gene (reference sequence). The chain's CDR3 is CASSPPVIAKNIQYF. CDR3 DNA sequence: TGTGCCAGCAGCCCCCCCGTAATAGCCAAAAACATTCAGTACTTC. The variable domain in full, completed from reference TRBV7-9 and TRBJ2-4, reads DTGVSQNPRHKITKRGQNVTFRCDPISEHNRLYWYRQTLGQGPEFLTYFQNEAQLEKSRLLSDRFSAERPKGSFSTLEIQRTEQGDSAMYLCASSPPVIAKNIQYFGAGTRLSVL.

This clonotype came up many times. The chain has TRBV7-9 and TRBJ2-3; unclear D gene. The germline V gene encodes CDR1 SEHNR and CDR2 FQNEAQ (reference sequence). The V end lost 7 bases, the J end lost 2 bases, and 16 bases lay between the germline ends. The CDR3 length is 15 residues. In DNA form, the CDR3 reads TGTGCCAGCACCCATCGGAGTTTCTACACAGATACGCAGTATTTT. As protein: CASTHRSFYTDTQYF. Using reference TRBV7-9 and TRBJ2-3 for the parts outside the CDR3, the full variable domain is DTGVSQNPRHKITKRGQNVTFRCDPISEHNRLYWYRQTLGQGPEFLTYFQNEAQLEKSRLLSDRFSAERPKGSFSTLEIQRTEQGDSAMYLCASTHRSFYTDTQYFGPGTRLTVL.

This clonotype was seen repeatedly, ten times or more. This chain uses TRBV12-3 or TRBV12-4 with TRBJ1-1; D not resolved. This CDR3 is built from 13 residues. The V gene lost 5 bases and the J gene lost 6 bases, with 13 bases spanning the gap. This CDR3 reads CASSPSIGAEAFF. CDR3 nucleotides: TGTGCCAGCAGTCCTTCGATTGGTGCTGAAGCTTTCTTT.